The 10 T cell receptor beta chains in this list originate from one sample, sequenced in a study of spatial heterogeneity in lung cancer. TCRdb independently ran MiXCR on the 5' RACE reads; one entry per CDR3 protein. The profile covers roughly 150 distinct CDR3 sequences, with roughly 45% appearing a single time and around 29% taken by the ten largest. Noted time point: blood at routine non-recurrence follow-up after resection. The source was PBMCs, collected at follow-up. Receptors originate from a male donor with early-stage non-small cell lung cancer.

On this clonotype itself: As an off-target read in a library built for alpha chains, this beta chain has a frequency of little significance. The chain recombines TRBV29-1 with TRBJ2-6, with D perhaps matching TRBD1 (5 bases). The CDR3 runs to 13 residues. Germline values: CDR1 SQVTM, CDR2 ANQGSEA. The V and J ends lost 7 bases and 2 bases respectively, with 9 bases between them. CDR3 in amino acids: CSAGFPGANVLTF. The DNA for the CDR3 is TGCAGCGCAGGGTTTCCTGGGGCCAACGTCCTGACTTTC.

A remark on this clonotype: Since it is a stray read in a library aimed at alpha chains, this beta chain has a size that is not meaningful. The chain combines TRBV7-2 with TRBJ2-2; TRBD1 matches at 7 bases. Germline loops: CDR1 SGHTA, CDR2 FQGNSA. There are 15 residues in the CDR3. V lost 3 bases, J lost 1 base, and 2 bases stayed unmatched. As DNA, the CDR3 is TGTGCCAGCAGCTTGGGACAGATGAACACCGGGGAGCTGTTTTTT. This encodes CASSLGQMNTGELFF.

Regarding this clonotype: A library made for alpha chains picked up this beta chain off target, so its size means little. V gene TRBV7-2 combines with J gene TRBJ2-5; no definite D call. Germline CDR1 SGHTA, CDR2 FQGNSA. Between the trimmed V and J ends, which lost 2 bases and 3 bases, there was a span of 4 bases. This CDR3 comprises 12 residues. CDR3 amino acids: CASSLYKETQYF. In nucleotides, the CDR3 is TGTGCCAGCAGCTTATATAAAGAGACCCAGTACTTC.

On this clonotype: For a library built for alpha chains, this beta chain is a stray read; little rests on its size. The rearrangement links TRBV12-3 or TRBV12-4 to TRBJ1-5, with D uncertain. There are 12 residues in the CDR3. Trimming took off 6 bases at V and 6 bases at J, with 9 bases between the two ends. CDR3 nucleotide sequence: TGTGCCAGCAGCCTCGGTCCTCAGCCCCAGCATTTT. It translates to CASSLGPQPQHF.

About this clonotype: The library was prepared for alpha chains; this beta chain is a stray read, so its frequency means little. The chain has TRBV20-1 and TRBJ2-7; 7 bases map to TRBD2. The trim removed 6 bases at V and 2 bases at J, leaving 25 bases unmatched. CDR1 is DFQATT and CDR2 is SNEGSKA in the germline V gene (reference sequence). The CDR3 sequence is 19 residues long. CDR3 sequence (DNA): TGCAGTGCCCGGTCGCGACCCACACCCCAGCGGGGAGTGACCTACGAGCAGTACTTC. Amino acid sequence: CSARSRPTPQRGVTYEQYF.

Regarding this clonotype: This beta chain turned up in a library designed for alpha chains; as an off-target read, its abundance says little. The chain is built from TRBV6-6 and TRBJ2-2; D is possibly TRBD2 (5 bases). Trimming pared 6 bases from V and 0 bases from J, leaving 5 bases between. Germline V CDR1 and CDR2: MNHNY, SVGAGI (reference sequence). The CDR3 runs 13 residues. The CDR3 bases are TGTGCCAGCAGGGACTCGAACACCGGGGAGCTGTTTTTT. Protein product: CASRDSNTGELFF.

Concerning this clonotype: For a library built for alpha chains, this beta chain is a stray read; little rests on its size. The J gene is TRBJ2-2, the V gene TRBV28; a weak D match, TRBD1 (6 bases). The CDR3 loop spans 16 amino acids. Trimming stripped 6 bases from V and 6 bases from J, with 20 bases between. Per the germline V gene, CDR1 is MDHEN and CDR2 is SYDVKM. The CDR3 loop is CASRELSDRHSGELFF. The CDR3, as DNA: TGTGCCAGCAGAGAGCTCAGCGACAGGCACTCCGGGGAGCTGTTTTTT.

This clonotype turned up a few times. With the library built for alpha chains, this beta chain is off target and its frequency is not meaningful. This chain links TRBV4-2 with TRBJ2-3, with 7 positions matching TRBD2. This CDR3 has 17 residues. CDR1 is LGHNA and CDR2 is YNFKEQ in the germline V gene. The ends lost 3 bases at V and 2 bases at J; junction bases unmatched: 11. CDR3 protein: CASSHLTTREATDTQYF. CDR3 bases: TGTGCCAGCAGCCACTTGACAACACGGGAGGCCACAGATACGCAGTATTTT.

Comments on this clonotype: This beta chain is off target for a library built for alpha chains, so its abundance means little. The chain carries TRBV9 and TRBJ2-7; D may be TRBD1 or TRBD2 (5 bases each). V lost 3 bases, J lost 5 bases, and 18 bases lay in between. Per germline, CDR1 SGDLS and CDR2 YYNGEE. CDR3 length: 15 residues. This CDR3 reads CASSEGPGPPHEQYF. The CDR3 DNA is TGTGCCAGCAGCGAGGGCCCGGGACCCCCTCACGAGCAGTACTTC. Full variable domain (outside the CDR3, taken from reference TRBV9 and TRBJ2-7): DSGVTQTPKHLITATGQRVTLRCSPRSGDLSVYWYQQSLDQGLQFLIQYYNGEERAKGNILERFSAQQFPDLHSELNLSSLELGDSALYFCASSEGPGPPHEQYFGPGTRLTVT.

A note on this clonotype: This beta chain came through as a stray read in a library set up for alpha chains, and its size says little. This chain connects TRBV27 to TRBJ2-1, with D uncertain. The CDR3 extends over 13 amino acids. The germline V gene encodes CDR1 MNHEY and CDR2 SMNVEV (reference sequence). V shed 5 bases and J shed 2 bases, with 7 bases lying between them. The CDR3 nucleotides are TGTGCCAGCAGTAGCGAACCCTACAATGAGCAGTTCTTC. It encodes CASSSEPYNEQFF.